This TCR beta chain was captured by sequencing in a study of T-cell memory formation after mild COVID-19. Whole-study context: TCR clusters largely stayed donor specific.

TCRdb itself ran the 5' RACE reads through MiXCR, one entry per CDR3 protein. Found here are hundreds of thousands of distinct CDR3 sequences, 20% of them singletons; the top ten hold approximately 12%. Study results and limitations: CD8+ contracting clones occupied EMRA, while CD4+ ones occupied mainly CM and EM. Cross-reactive memory appears to have joined, as suggested by some responding clones showing up in pre-infection memory. Clones contracting day 15 to 85 were balanced CD4/CD8; later expanders leaned CD4+.

The CDR3 is 15 amino acids. Trimming removed 0 bases from V and 8 bases from J, with 16 bases in between. Looked up from germline, CDR1 is SGHTA and CDR2 is FQGNSA. As for this clonotype: Its cognate antigen is unknown.

The receptor comes from an adult woman who had mild COVID-19 (a few samples of this study predate the infection). Cell type and time point are not known. V is TRBV7-2 and J is TRBJ1-2; perhaps TRBD1 as D (6 bases). Sequenced sample: PBMCs or a T cell subset sorted from them (not recorded which). The CDR3 sequence is CASSLAVEGVRGYTF. CDR3 sequence (DNA): TGTGCCAGCAGCTTAGCGGTCGAGGGGGTTCGAGGCTACACCTTC.